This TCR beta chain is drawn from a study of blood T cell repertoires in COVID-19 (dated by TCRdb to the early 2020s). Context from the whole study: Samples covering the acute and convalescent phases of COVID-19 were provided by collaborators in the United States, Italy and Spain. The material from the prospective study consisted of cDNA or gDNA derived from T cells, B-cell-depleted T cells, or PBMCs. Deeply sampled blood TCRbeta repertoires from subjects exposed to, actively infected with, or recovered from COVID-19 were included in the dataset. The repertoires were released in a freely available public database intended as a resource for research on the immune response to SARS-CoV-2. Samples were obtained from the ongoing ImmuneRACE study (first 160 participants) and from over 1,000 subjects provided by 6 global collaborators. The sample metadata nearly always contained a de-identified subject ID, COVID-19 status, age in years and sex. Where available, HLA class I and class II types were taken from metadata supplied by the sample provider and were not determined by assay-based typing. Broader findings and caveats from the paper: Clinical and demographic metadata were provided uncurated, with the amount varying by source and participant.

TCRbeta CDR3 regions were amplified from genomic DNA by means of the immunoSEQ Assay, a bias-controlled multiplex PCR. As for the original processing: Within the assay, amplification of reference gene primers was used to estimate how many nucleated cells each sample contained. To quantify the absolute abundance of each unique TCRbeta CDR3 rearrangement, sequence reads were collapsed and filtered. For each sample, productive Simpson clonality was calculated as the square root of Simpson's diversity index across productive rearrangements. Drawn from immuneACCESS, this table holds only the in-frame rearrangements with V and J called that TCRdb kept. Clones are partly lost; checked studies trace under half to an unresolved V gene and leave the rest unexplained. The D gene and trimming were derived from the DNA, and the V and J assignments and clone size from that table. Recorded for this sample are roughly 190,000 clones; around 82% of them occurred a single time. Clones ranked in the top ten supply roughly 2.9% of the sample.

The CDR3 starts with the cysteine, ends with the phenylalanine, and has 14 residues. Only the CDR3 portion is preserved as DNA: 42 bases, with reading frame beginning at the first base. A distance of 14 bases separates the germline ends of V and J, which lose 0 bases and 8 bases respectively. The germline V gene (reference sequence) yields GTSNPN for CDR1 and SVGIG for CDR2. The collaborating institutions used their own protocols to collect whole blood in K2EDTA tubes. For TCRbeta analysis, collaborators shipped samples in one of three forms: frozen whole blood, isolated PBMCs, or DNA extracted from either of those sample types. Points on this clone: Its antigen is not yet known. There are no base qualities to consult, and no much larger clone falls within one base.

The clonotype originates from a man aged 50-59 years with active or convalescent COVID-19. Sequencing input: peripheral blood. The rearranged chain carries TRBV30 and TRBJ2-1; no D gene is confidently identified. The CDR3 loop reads CAWSVRGFRDEQFF. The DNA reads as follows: TGTGCCTGGAGTGTTCGTGGCTTCCGGGATGAGCAGTTCTTC.